A selection of T cell receptor beta chains follows, all from one sample in a study of T cell responses to AZD1222 COVID-19 vaccine. Clones were sequenced by immunoSEQ multiplex PCR, and TCRdb holds only the in-frame ones, with some missing. The sample has 110,000 or so clones; 75% to 90% are singletons. The source material was peripheral blood, sampled 28 days after the second AZD1222 dose. These TCRs come from an adult who received the AZD1222 COVID-19 vaccine. Both conserved end residues are part of each CDR3. The order of the fields is V gene, D gene, clone size, J gene, CDR3 DNA, CDR3 protein. D genes are given only for firm matches. The size of a clone is reported for some rows only, either as once, few or many, or as a class for expanded clones.

v_gene: TRBV12-3/TRBV12-4
d_gene: -
abundance: -
j_gene: TRBJ1-1
CDR3nt: TGTGCCAGCAGTTTTAAAAAGAACACTGAAGCTTTCTTT
CDR3aa: CASSFKKNTEAFF

v_gene: TRBV5-5
d_gene: -
abundance: -
j_gene: TRBJ1-6
CDR3nt: TGTGCCAGCAGCTTGTCCAGTGCCCCCGGCTCACCCCTCCACTTT
CDR3aa: CASSLSSAPGSPLHF

v_gene: TRBV28
d_gene: TRBD1
abundance: few
j_gene: TRBJ2-7
CDR3nt: TGTGCCAGCAGTCACAGGGGGCGCGCCTACGAGCAGTACTTC
CDR3aa: CASSHRGRAYEQYF

v_gene: TRBV11-2
d_gene: -
abundance: -
j_gene: TRBJ1-4
CDR3nt: TGTGCCAGCAGCCAAGACGGGGGTGGGAGCGAAAAACTGTTTTTT
CDR3aa: CASSQDGGGSEKLFF

v_gene: TRBV19
d_gene: TRBD2
abundance: -
j_gene: TRBJ2-1
CDR3nt: TGTGCCAGTAGTATTGGGCTAGCGGGCCCCTACAATGAGCAGTTCTTC
CDR3aa: CASSIGLAGPYNEQFF

v_gene: TRBV4-1
d_gene: -
abundance: -
j_gene: TRBJ1-6
CDR3nt: TGCGCCAGCAGCCAAGATGGGCGGCGTTCACCCCTCCACTTT
CDR3aa: CASSQDGRRSPLHF

v_gene: TRBV5-1
d_gene: -
abundance: -
j_gene: TRBJ2-7
CDR3nt: TGCGCCAGCTGTCGGGGGGCGGGTTACGAGCAGTACTTC
CDR3aa: CASCRGAGYEQYF

v_gene: TRBV2
d_gene: TRBD2
abundance: -
j_gene: TRBJ2-5
CDR3nt: TGTGCCAGCAGCCGGGGACTAGCGGGGCCCAGGGAGACCCAGTACTTC
CDR3aa: CASSRGLAGPRETQYF

v_gene: TRBV27
d_gene: -
abundance: -
j_gene: TRBJ1-6
CDR3nt: TGTGCCAGCAGTTCGCAGACAGGTGGAAATTCACCCCTCCACTTT
CDR3aa: CASSSQTGGNSPLHF

v_gene: TRBV28
d_gene: TRBD2
abundance: -
j_gene: TRBJ2-2
CDR3nt: TGTGCCAGCAACCTACGGGGACTAGTCCTCCCCGGGGAGCTGTTTTTT
CDR3aa: CASNLRGLVLPGELFF

v_gene: TRBV7-7
d_gene: -
abundance: -
j_gene: TRBJ1-5
CDR3nt: TGTGCTAGCAGCAACATAAGGGGCCTCAGTTATCAGCCCCAGCATTTT
CDR3aa: CASSNIRGLSYQPQHF

v_gene: TRBV28
d_gene: -
abundance: -
j_gene: TRBJ2-7
CDR3nt: TGTGCCAGCAGTTTGACGGGGATCTACGAGCAGTACTTC
CDR3aa: CASSLTGIYEQYF

v_gene: TRBV11-3
d_gene: TRBD2
abundance: -
j_gene: TRBJ2-4
CDR3nt: TGTGCCAGCTCCTCTGGGGGGGGGAGTACCAAAAACATTCAGTACTTC
CDR3aa: CASSSGGGSTKNIQYF

v_gene: TRBV7-9
d_gene: -
abundance: -
j_gene: TRBJ2-3
CDR3nt: TGTGCCAGCAGCTTCGGGGGCCGCACAGATACGCAGTATTTT
CDR3aa: CASSFGGRTDTQYF

v_gene: TRBV4-2
d_gene: TRBD1
abundance: -
j_gene: TRBJ2-3
CDR3nt: TGTGCCAGCAGCCAAGGGACAGGGCCTACAGATACGCAGTATTTT
CDR3aa: CASSQGTGPTDTQYF

v_gene: TRBV2
d_gene: -
abundance: -
j_gene: TRBJ1-1
CDR3nt: TGTGCCAGCAGGAACGACAGGCCTGAAGCTTTCTTT
CDR3aa: CASRNDRPEAFF

v_gene: TRBV18
d_gene: TRBD1
abundance: -
j_gene: TRBJ2-7
CDR3nt: TGTGCCAGCTCAGACGGGACAGACTACGAGCAGTACTTC
CDR3aa: CASSDGTDYEQYF

v_gene: TRBV13
d_gene: -
abundance: -
j_gene: TRBJ2-1
CDR3nt: TGTGCCAGCAGCTTAGGGTTTGCGGGGCCCAATGAGCAGTTCTTC
CDR3aa: CASSLGFAGPNEQFF

v_gene: TRBV7-6
d_gene: -
abundance: -
j_gene: TRBJ1-1
CDR3nt: TGTGCCAGCAGCGTAATAAACAGGGCCTCCGGGGTCCACACTGAAGCTTTCTTT
CDR3aa: CASSVINRASGVHTEAFF

v_gene: TRBV4-2
d_gene: TRBD2
abundance: once
j_gene: TRBJ2-7
CDR3nt: TGTGCCAGCAGCCAAGTATCCGGGACTAGCGGCTACGAGCAGTACTTC
CDR3aa: CASSQVSGTSGYEQYF

v_gene: TRBV5-4
d_gene: TRBD1
abundance: -
j_gene: TRBJ1-4
CDR3nt: TGTGCCAGCAGACGAGGGACAGGGAGTAGGACAACTAATGAAAAACTGTTTTTT
CDR3aa: CASRRGTGSRTTNEKLFF

v_gene: TRBV18
d_gene: -
abundance: -
j_gene: TRBJ1-5
CDR3nt: TGTGCCAGCTCACCGGACAGAGATCAGCCCCAGCATTTT
CDR3aa: CASSPDRDQPQHF

v_gene: TRBV28
d_gene: -
abundance: -
j_gene: TRBJ2-3
CDR3nt: TGTGCCAGCAGTTTGTTGAGCGGGCCACACGATACGCAGTATTTT
CDR3aa: CASSLLSGPHDTQYF

v_gene: TRBV11-2
d_gene: -
abundance: -
j_gene: TRBJ2-3
CDR3nt: TGTGCCAGCAGCTTAGATCGACGGGTTAGGACAGATACGCAGTATTTT
CDR3aa: CASSLDRRVRTDTQYF

v_gene: TRBV4-2
d_gene: -
abundance: -
j_gene: TRBJ1-2
CDR3nt: TGTGCCAGCAGCCAAGCTGCGGGGGGCGCATACTATGGCTACACCTTC
CDR3aa: CASSQAAGGAYYGYTF

v_gene: TRBV7-9
d_gene: -
abundance: -
j_gene: TRBJ1-1
CDR3nt: TGTGCCAGCAGCTTACGGGGGAAAGGCACTGAAGCTTTCTTT
CDR3aa: CASSLRGKGTEAFF

v_gene: TRBV9
d_gene: TRBD2
abundance: -
j_gene: TRBJ2-7
CDR3nt: TGTGCCAGCAGCTCATATAGCGGGGGTGAATACTACGAGCAGTACTTC
CDR3aa: CASSSYSGGEYYEQYF

v_gene: TRBV12-3/TRBV12-4
d_gene: -
abundance: -
j_gene: TRBJ2-7
CDR3nt: TGTGCCAGCAGTTTACAGGTAAACTACGAGCAGTACTTC
CDR3aa: CASSLQVNYEQYF

v_gene: TRBV5-4
d_gene: TRBD2
abundance: -
j_gene: TRBJ2-7
CDR3nt: TGTGCCAGCAGCTTGGGCGCGGCGGGGGGCGAGCAGTACTTC
CDR3aa: CASSLGAAGGEQYF

v_gene: TRBV5-6
d_gene: TRBD1
abundance: -
j_gene: TRBJ1-5
CDR3nt: TGTGCCAGCAGCACCCAGACAGGGTTAAATCAGCCCCAGCATTTT
CDR3aa: CASSTQTGLNQPQHF

v_gene: TRBV9
d_gene: -
abundance: -
j_gene: TRBJ2-5
CDR3nt: TGTGCCAGCAGCGTAGTCGCTAGCTGGGCGGAGACCCAGTACTTC
CDR3aa: CASSVVASWAETQYF

v_gene: TRBV11-2
d_gene: TRBD1
abundance: -
j_gene: TRBJ1-1
CDR3nt: TGTGCCAGCAGCGCGGACAGGGGTGCGGACACTGAAGCTTTCTTT
CDR3aa: CASSADRGADTEAFF

v_gene: TRBV11-2
d_gene: -
abundance: -
j_gene: TRBJ1-3
CDR3nt: TGTGCCAGCAGCTTAGATAGGGACCCCTCTGGAAACACCATATATTTT
CDR3aa: CASSLDRDPSGNTIYF

v_gene: TRBV28
d_gene: TRBD2
abundance: -
j_gene: TRBJ2-7
CDR3nt: TGTGCCAGCAGTTTAGCCTCTAGCGGGATGGCCCTCGAGCAGTACTTC
CDR3aa: CASSLASSGMALEQYF

v_gene: TRBV7-2
d_gene: -
abundance: -
j_gene: TRBJ2-7
CDR3nt: TGTGCCAGCAGCTTAGGGGGTATCAGCTACGAGCAGTACTTC
CDR3aa: CASSLGGISYEQYF

v_gene: TRBV7-8
d_gene: -
abundance: -
j_gene: TRBJ1-4
CDR3nt: TGTGCCAGCAGCTTACGGGGGAGAACGGCTAATGAAAAACTGTTTTTT
CDR3aa: CASSLRGRTANEKLFF

v_gene: TRBV3-1/TRBV3-2
d_gene: TRBD1
abundance: -
j_gene: TRBJ1-3
CDR3nt: TGTGCCAGCAGCCAAAGGACAGGGAACACCATATATTTT
CDR3aa: CASSQRTGNTIYF